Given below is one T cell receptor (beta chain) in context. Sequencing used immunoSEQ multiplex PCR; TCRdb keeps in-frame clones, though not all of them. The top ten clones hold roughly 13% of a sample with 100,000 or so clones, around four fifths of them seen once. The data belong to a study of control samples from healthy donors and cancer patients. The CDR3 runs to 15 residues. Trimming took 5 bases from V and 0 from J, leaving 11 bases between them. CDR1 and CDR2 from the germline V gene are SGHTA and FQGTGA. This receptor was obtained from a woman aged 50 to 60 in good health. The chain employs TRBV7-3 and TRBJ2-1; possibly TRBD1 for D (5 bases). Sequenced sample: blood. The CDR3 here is CASSPRGSSYNEQFF. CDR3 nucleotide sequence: TGTGCCAGCAGCCCAAGGGGCAGCTCCTACAATGAGCAGTTCTTC.